This is a list of T cell receptor beta chains from one sample in a study of OX40 agonist ivuxolimab in advanced cancers. Libraries were prepared by immunoSEQ multiplex PCR; TCRdb keeps only in-frame clonotypes and omits some of them. Here the sample spans some 68,000 clones, roughly nine tenths being singletons. The sequences come from CD4+ or CD8+ T cells sorted from blood, collected in a trial of the OX40 agonist ivuxolimab. Receptors originate from an adult with an advanced solid tumor such as melanoma, head and neck, liver or kidney cancer. Both conserved end residues are part of each CDR3. D genes are given only for firm matches. The size of a clone is reported for some rows only, either as once, few or many, or as a class for expanded clones.

J	V	D	size	DNA	CDR3
TRBJ2-1	TRBV19	NA	NA	TGTGCCAGTCGCCGCTTAAGCGGGCCCTTCTACAATGAGCAGTTCTTC	CASRRLSGPFYNEQFF
TRBJ2-7	TRBV6-5	NA	NA	TGTGCCAGCAGTCGATCGGGCCACGAGCAGTACTTC	CASSRSGHEQYF
TRBJ1-2	TRBV28	TRBD1	NA	TGTGCCAGCAGACGATCCGGGACAGGGTCCTATGGCTACACCTTC	CASRRSGTGSYGYTF
TRBJ2-3	TRBV5-4	TRBD2	NA	TGTGCCAGCAGCTTGGAGCCCCGGGGGGGCGGCACAGATACGCAGTATTTT	CASSLEPRGGGTDTQYF
TRBJ1-5	TRBV28	NA	NA	TGTGCCAGCAGCCCCCCAGGGCGCCAGCCCCAGCATTTT	CASSPPGRQPQHF
TRBJ2-5	TRBV19	NA	few	TGTGCCAGTAGTAGCGGGGACGTGGAGACCCAGTACTTC	CASSSGDVETQYF
TRBJ2-3	TRBV7-2	TRBD2	NA	TGTGCCAGCAGCTTGGTAGGACCAGCGGGGGTTTATGGAGATACGCAGTATTTT	CASSLVGPAGVYGDTQYF
TRBJ1-1	TRBV15	NA	NA	TGTGCCACCAGCTCCCGCGGTCAGGGGAGGACTGAAGCTTTCTTT	CATSSRGQGRTEAFF
TRBJ2-3	TRBV7-2	NA	NA	TGTGCCAGCAGCCCCACAGAATCGAGGCAGTATTTT	CASSPTESRQYF
TRBJ1-1	TRBV6-1	NA	NA	TGTGCCAGCAGTGGACAGATTGGGGACACTGAAGCTTTCTTT	CASSGQIGDTEAFF
TRBJ1-1	TRBV7-9	NA	NA	TGTGCCAGCAGCTTAGCCCAGAACACTGAAGCTTTCTTT	CASSLAQNTEAFF
TRBJ2-1	TRBV6-1	NA	NA	TGTGCCAGCAGTGAGGTACACAATGAGCAGTTCTTC	CASSEVHNEQFF
TRBJ2-7	TRBV6-6	TRBD2	NA	TGTGCCAGCACGCGGGAGGTTACCTACGAGCAGTACTTC	CASTREVTYEQYF
TRBJ1-1	TRBV5-1	NA	once	TGCGCCAGCAAAGGGGTGGCCACTGAAGCTTTCTTT	CASKGVATEAFF
TRBJ2-3	TRBV30	TRBD1	NA	TGTGCCTGGAGTGAAGACAGGGTAAATACGCAGTATTTT	CAWSEDRVNTQYF
TRBJ2-1	TRBV10-2	NA	NA	TGCGCCAGCACTCCGGGCTACAATGAGCAGTTCTTC	CASTPGYNEQFF
TRBJ1-1	TRBV27	NA	NA	TGTGCCAGCAGTTTAATGGGAAGAGAAGCTTTCTTT	CASSLMGREAFF